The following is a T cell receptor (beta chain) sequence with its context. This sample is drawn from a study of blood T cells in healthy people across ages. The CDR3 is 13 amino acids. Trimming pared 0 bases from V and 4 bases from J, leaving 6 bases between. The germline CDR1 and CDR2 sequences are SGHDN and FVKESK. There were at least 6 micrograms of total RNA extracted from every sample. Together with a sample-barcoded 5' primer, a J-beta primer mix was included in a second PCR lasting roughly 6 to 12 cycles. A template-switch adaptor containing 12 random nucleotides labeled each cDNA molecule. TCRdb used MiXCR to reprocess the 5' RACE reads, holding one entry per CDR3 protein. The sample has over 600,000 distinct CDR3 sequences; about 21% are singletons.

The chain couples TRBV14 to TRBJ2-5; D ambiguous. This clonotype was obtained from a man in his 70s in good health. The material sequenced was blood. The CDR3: CASSQDITETQYF. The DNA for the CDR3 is TGTGCCAGCAGCCAAGATATCACAGAGACCCAGTACTTC.